These 11 T cell receptor beta chains were all obtained from the same sample, sequenced in a study of T cells after yellow fever vaccination (dated by TCRdb to between 2017 and 2020). Receptor libraries were prepared by 5' RACE. TCRdb shows the sequencer as Illumina HiSeq 2500. In-frame beta chains were kept once TCRdb had trimmed the public reads at Q25 with fastp and called clones with MiXCR. Merged by CDR3 protein, the rows form single entries marked with the most common genes and DNA. The sample records hundreds of thousands of distinct CDR3 sequences, 9% to 15% of which are singletons. About 16% of the sample is in the top ten clones. According to the study, the label for this sample's treatment or condition signals: live attenuated yellow fever vaccine strain. The material was PBMCs, obtained on the day of the yellow fever booster vaccination. The receptors originated from a young man who received the YFV17D yellow fever vaccine.

The chain is built from TRBV6-1 and TRBJ1-5; TRBD1 might be the D (5 bases). V shed 7 bases and J shed 0 bases, with 19 bases lying between them. The CDR3 extends over 17 amino acids. The germline V gene encodes CDR1 MNHNS and CDR2 SASEGT. The CDR3 reads CASMRGPSTLSNQPQHF. For the CDR3, the DNA is TGTGCCAGCATGAGGGGCCCCAGTACCCTTAGCAATCAGCCCCAGCATTTT.

This clonotype has at least ten counts. The chain uses TRBV7-2 and TRBJ2-1, with D possibly matching TRBD2 (5 bases). CDR3 length equals 15 residues. Germline V gives CDR1 SGHTA, CDR2 FQGNSA. V was pared by 6 bases and J by 9 bases, with 21 bases between. The CDR3 coding sequence is TGTGCCAGCAGTTACCGCAGCGGCTCGGATGGTGAGCAGTTCTTC. Translated: CASSYRSGSDGEQFF.

There are a few counts of this clonotype. J is TRBJ2-5 and V is TRBV20-1, with a possible D match to TRBD2 (5 bases). Germline CDR1 DFQATT, CDR2 SNEGSKA (reference sequence). V was shortened by 2 bases and J by 11 bases, with 18 bases between the two germline ends. There are 13 residues in the CDR3. CDR3 sequence (DNA): TGCAGTGCTAGATCAGGAGGACGTGGGGTGCAGTACTTC. It yields the protein CSARSGGRGVQYF.

This clonotype was seen a few times. This chain connects TRBV4-3 to TRBJ2-4, with 8 positions matching TRBD1. With V trimmed by 0 bases and J by 7 bases, 8 bases remained unmatched. The CDR3 runs to 16 residues. Germline loops: CDR1 LGHNA, CDR2 YSLEER. CDR3 residues: CASSQDPRTGQNIQYF. The CDR3 DNA reads TGCGCCAGCAGCCAAGATCCGAGGACAGGGCAGAACATTCAGTACTTC.

This clonotype came up a few times. The chain joins TRBV6-2 or TRBV6-3 to TRBJ1-5; possible D gene TRBD1, 6 bases. Germline V gene sequence: CDR1 MNHEY, CDR2 SVGEGT. The CDR3 extends over 17 amino acids. V lost 4 bases and J 0 bases, leaving 16 bases between the germline ends. CDR3 residues: CASSSPGTTYSNQPQHF. In DNA form, the CDR3 reads TGTGCCAGCAGTTCGCCAGGGACAACTTATAGCAATCAGCCCCAGCATTTT.

This chain connects TRBV5-8 to TRBJ1-1; D gene uncertain. V gave up 6 bases and J gave up 0 bases, with 12 bases separating them. Germline-derived CDR1 and CDR2 are SGHTS and YDEGEE. The CDR3 loop spans 14 amino acids. The CDR3, as DNA: TGTGCCAGCATACGACGGACGTTGAACACTGAAGCTTTCTTT. Translation: CASIRRTLNTEAFF.

This chain uses TRBV5-1 with TRBJ1-3, with 7 bases that match TRBD1. V was clipped by 3 bases and J by 8 bases; unmatched bases: 8. From germline, CDR1 is SGHRS and CDR2 YFSETQ. The CDR3 has 14 residues. CDR3 residues: CASSYRTGEDTIYF. As DNA, the CDR3 is TGCGCCAGCAGCTACCGGACAGGCGAGGACACCATATATTTT.

The sample holds many counts of this clonotype. CDR3 sequence reads: CASSVGAANEQFF. The DNA for the CDR3 is TGTGCCAGCAGCGTGGGGGCCGCCAATGAGCAGTTCTTC. The V call is TRBV7-2, the J call TRBJ2-1; possibly TRBD1 for D (6 bases). Germline V CDR1 and CDR2: SGHTA, FQGNSA. V lost 5 bases to trimming and J lost 6 bases, with 11 bases between them. This CDR3 is 13 amino acids long.

This clonotype was observed a few times. CDR3 coding DNA: TGCGCCAGCAGCCAAGAGGGTGGGGGCGGCCAGAGTCCGAACACCGGGGAGCTGTTTTTT. Encoded protein: CASSQEGGGGQSPNTGELFF. The rearrangement joins TRBV4-3 to TRBJ2-2, with D perhaps TRBD1 (6 bases). Trimming pared 0 bases from V and 0 bases from J, leaving 20 bases between. The CDR3 contains 20 residues. The germline V gene encodes CDR1 LGHNA and CDR2 YSLEER.

The CDR3 loop is CSASDPGGYGYTF. The CDR3 DNA is TGCAGTGCATCCGACCCAGGGGGGTATGGCTACACCTTC. The genes are TRBV20-1 and TRBJ1-2; TRBD1 agrees at 7 bases. The CDR3 spans 13 residues. V shed 6 bases, J shed 5 bases, and the junction held 9 bases outside the gene matches. Germline CDR1 is DFQATT and CDR2 is SNEGSKA (reference sequence).

The chain recombines TRBV2 with TRBJ2-5, with TRBD1 as a possible D gene (5 bases). The germline V gene encodes CDR1 SNHLY and CDR2 FYNNEI. The CDR3 sequence is 15 residues long. V was pared by 6 bases and J by 5 bases, with 19 bases between. The CDR3 spells CASSQTELPRETQYF. The CDR3 DNA reads TGTGCCAGCAGCCAGACAGAGCTCCCTAGGGAGACCCAGTACTTC.